Shown below are 10 T cell receptor beta chains from a single sample sequenced in a study of vaccination effects on CD4 cells after COVID-19. Peptide-pool stimulation followed by sequencing identified expanded antigen-specific CD4+ clonotypes in the ViraFEST assay. A roughly 10-day culture period preceded the isolation of CD4+ T cells. None of the vaccinated had previously contracted SARS-CoV-2, and their nucleocapsid antibodies tested negative. Repertoires were generated with immunoSEQ multiplex PCR, while TCRdb's copy carries only in-frame clones and drops some. This sample has 25,000 or so clones, with about 72% found just once. Their recognized antigens are unknown. Sequences were derived from CD4+ T cells from PBMCs cultured with HCoV-OC43 spike peptides, sampled before COVID-19 vaccination. Subset reported: HCoV-OC43 spike overlapping peptide pool stimulation. These TCRs come from a human donor who received a COVID-19 vaccine.

This clone was seen just once. The chain couples TRBV6-5 to TRBJ2-5; 7 bases agree with TRBD1. Germline V gene lookup returns CDR1 MNHEY and CDR2 SVGAGI. V was clipped by 3 bases and J by 3 bases; unmatched bases: 4. The CDR3 is 14 residues long. The CDR3: CASSYGTAEETQYF. CDR3 sequence (DNA): TGTGCCAGCAGTTATGGGACAGCCGAAGAGACCCAGTACTTC.

V is TRBV5-4 and J is TRBJ1-6; a weak D match, TRBD1 (5 bases). Deletions cut 0 bases from V and 5 bases from J, with 18 bases between. The length of the CDR3 is 18 residues. Germline V gene lookup returns CDR1 SGHNT and CDR2 YYREEE (reference sequence). The CDR3 is CASSLGWGTQAHNSPLHF. The CDR3 DNA reads TGTGCCAGCAGCTTGGGCTGGGGCACACAGGCCCATAATTCACCCCTCCACTTT.

This chain uses TRBV6-2 or TRBV6-3 with TRBJ1-1, with 8 bases that match TRBD1. Trimming took 4 bases from V and 3 from J; bases not matched to a gene: 10. The germline V gene has CDR1 MNHEY and CDR2 SVGEGT. This CDR3 contains 16 residues. The CDR3 DNA follows: TGTGCCAGCAGTTTTCGCCCAGGGGGCGCTTACACTGAAGCTTTCTTT. Protein sequence: CASSFRPGGAYTEAFF.

J is TRBJ2-1 and V is TRBV9, with TRBD2 identical over 13 bases. This CDR3 comprises 14 residues. J gave up 9 bases and V 5 bases, and 5 bases lay outside the gene matches. Germline V gene lookup returns CDR1 SGDLS and CDR2 YYNGEE. CDR3 protein: CASRGLAGVGEQFF. CDR3 coding DNA: TGTGCCAGCAGAGGACTAGCGGGAGTGGGTGAGCAGTTCTTC.

The chain links TRBV5-1 to TRBJ2-1, with 10 bases fitting TRBD1. This CDR3 comprises 16 residues. Trimming took 4 bases from V and 3 from J; bases not matched to a gene: 7. Per the germline V gene, CDR1 is SGHRS and CDR2 is YFSETQ. The CDR3 protein is CASSLSGTGVYNEQFF. CDR3 in DNA: TGCGCCAGCAGCCTCTCCGGGACAGGGGTCTACAATGAGCAGTTCTTC.

There are a few counts of this clone. The V and J genes are TRBV15 and TRBJ1-2; TRBD1 matches 8 bases. Germline assignment: CDR1 LNHNV and CDR2 YYDKDF (reference sequence). J was trimmed by 8 bases and V by 5 bases; bases with no gene match: 7. CDR3 length: 13 residues. This CDR3 reads CATSSGQGGGYTF. DNA for the CDR3: TGTGCCACCAGCTCCGGACAGGGCGGAGGCTACACCTTC. The full variable domain, in which reference TRBV15 and TRBJ1-2 provide the parts outside the CDR3, is DAMVIQNPRYQVTQFGKPVTLSCSQTLNHNVMYWYQQKSSQAPKLLFHYYDKDFNNEADTPDNFQSRRPNTSFCFLDIRSPGLGDTAMYLCATSSGQGGGYTFGSGTRLTVV.

This rearrangement joins TRBV3-1 (or the pseudogene TRBV3-2) to TRBJ2-1; 9 positions agree with TRBD2. Looked up from germline, CDR1 is LGHDT and CDR2 is YNNKEL (reference sequence). The trim removed 1 base at V and 2 bases at J, leaving 3 bases unmatched. The length of the CDR3 is 16 residues. Here the CDR3 reads CASSQGRGGAYNEQFF. CDR3 nucleotides: TGTGCCAGCAGCCAAGGTCGCGGGGGGGCCTACAATGAGCAGTTCTTC.

The table lists this clone with a count of one. The gene calls are TRBV30 and TRBJ2-5; D uncertain. V gave up 0 bases and J gave up 9 bases, with 11 bases separating them. The CDR3 spans 12 residues. The germline V gene has CDR1 GTSNPN and CDR2 SVGIG (reference sequence). The CDR3 spells CAWSVLVGAQYF. The CDR3 DNA is TGTGCCTGGAGTGTACTGGTTGGGGCCCAGTACTTC.

The CDR3 spells CASGLRLAGVKDTQYF. CDR3 DNA: TGTGCTAGTGGTCTCCGGCTAGCGGGAGTAAAAGATACGCAGTATTTT. The V gene is TRBV12-5, the J gene TRBJ2-3; 10 positions agree with TRBD2. V was pared by 5 bases and J by 5 bases, with 10 bases of the junction left unmatched. Per germline, CDR1 LGHNT and CDR2 FRNRAP. This CDR3 is 16 amino acids long.

The chain joins TRBV19 to TRBJ2-3, with 11 nucleotides matching TRBD2. The germline gives CDR1 LNHDA, CDR2 SQIVND (reference sequence). The CDR3 has 16 amino acids. V trimming: 6 bases; J trimming: 2 bases; junction bases outside the gene matches: 7. CDR3 DNA sequence: TGTGCCAGTAGGTTAGCGGGAGGGCGAGCCACAGATACGCAGTATTTT. Translation gives CASRLAGGRATDTQYF.